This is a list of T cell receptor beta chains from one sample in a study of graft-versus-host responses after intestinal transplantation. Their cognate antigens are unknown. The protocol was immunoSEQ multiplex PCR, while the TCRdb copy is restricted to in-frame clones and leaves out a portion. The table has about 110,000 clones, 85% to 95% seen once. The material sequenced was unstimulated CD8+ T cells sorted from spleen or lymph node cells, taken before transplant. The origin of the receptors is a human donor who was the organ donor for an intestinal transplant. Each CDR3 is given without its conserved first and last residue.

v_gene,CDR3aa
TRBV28,ASSSSQADTQY
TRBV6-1,ASSDVPTNEKLF
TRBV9,ASSLLAGAGNTGELF
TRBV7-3,ASSLGLASTDTQY
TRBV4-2,ASSQVGSTDTQY
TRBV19,AAGDFYEQY
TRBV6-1,ASSDRGPWDEQF
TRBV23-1,ASSQRTGPYEQC
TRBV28,VAECRSNEQY
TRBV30,AWTTGNYGYT
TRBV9,ASSVGGNSYEQY
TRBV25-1,ASTTTNVNNEQF
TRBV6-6,ASSYRIGQGGEQY
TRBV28,ASSLARHNEQF
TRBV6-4,ASSEIGQANGTSGLLVPY
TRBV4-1,ASSQHGTSVEQY
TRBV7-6,ASSSLQRLGETQY
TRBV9,ASTPGTSGRGELF
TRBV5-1,ASSLRDREQLDEQY
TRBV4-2,ASSHPAEGGIYGYT
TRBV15,ATSRLRDSAQF
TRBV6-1,ASSEGGYQPQH
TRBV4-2,ASSQGNYGEQF
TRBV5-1,ASRIMGAGELF
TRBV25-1,ASSEEYETQY
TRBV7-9,ASSSNSDRAGYT
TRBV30,AWSEAGREQF
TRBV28,ASSQLTVVYEQY
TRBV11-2,ASSPLQGALEQY
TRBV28,ASSLDRGAYEQY
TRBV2,ASSAGGGSYEQY
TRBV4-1,ASNVGGHYGYT
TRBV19,ASSSGTGAYEQY
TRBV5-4,ASSLYLAGGDEQF
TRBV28,ASSAGLWAYEQY
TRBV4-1,ASSQDGGHEQY
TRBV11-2,ASSPPGLSYEQY
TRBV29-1,SVARQGASGYNEQF
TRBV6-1,ASINSGTQY
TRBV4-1,ASSLTGLADNEQF
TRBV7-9,ASSRTGNDYGYT
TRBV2,ASTRTATYGYT
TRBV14,ASSQHGQGMETQY
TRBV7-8,ASSIPGDRGYEQY
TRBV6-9,ASSYGQVSYEQY
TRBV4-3,ASSQDRGSYNEQF
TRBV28,ASSLLALSYNEQF
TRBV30,AWSVGQGGNEQY
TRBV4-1,ASSQEGSYEQY
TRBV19,ASSIDDFGVNLWTTRSEQF
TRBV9,ASSVVPAGNTEAF
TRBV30,AWGAGVAGNEQF
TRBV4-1,ASSQVPGLAGPEQF
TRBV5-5,ASSLGGRGPRDYEQY
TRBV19,ASSWDREYTGELF
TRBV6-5,ASSYGRTYEQY
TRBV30,AWSVSSSGEQF
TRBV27,ASSQRTGYLYEQY
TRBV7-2,ASSLAVSSVSYEQY
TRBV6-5,ASSYGMNEQF